A single sample gave rise to the 12 T cell receptor beta chains below, sequenced in a study of cytomegalovirus exposure and HLA in healthy donors. PCR used 60 Vbeta primers and 13 Jbeta primers. Libraries were prepared by immunoSEQ multiplex PCR; TCRdb keeps only in-frame clonotypes and omits some of them. The sample includes fewer than 70,000 clones. The sequencing input was PBMCs. Every receptor here comes from a woman aged 18-29 years in good health and CMV-seronegative.

V gene TRBV4-1 combines with J gene TRBJ2-7; 8 bases map to TRBD2. This CDR3 is built from 15 residues. From germline, CDR1 is MGHRA and CDR2 YSYEKL. The trim removed 2 bases at V and 3 bases at J, leaving 6 bases unmatched. CDR3 nucleotide sequence: TGCGCCAGCAGCCAACCGGGACTAGGCATCTACGAGCAGTACTTC. Residues: CASSQPGLGIYEQYF.

The chain uses TRBV6-1 and TRBJ1-5; possibly TRBD1 for D (6 bases). Germline CDR1 MNHNS, CDR2 SASEGT. The CDR3 loop spans 14 amino acids. V was clipped by 1 base and J by 9 bases, with 13 bases between them. CDR3 DNA sequence: TGTGCCAGCAGTGAAGAGGGGGGGTTCGGGCCCCAGCATTTT. Its translation: CASSEEGGFGPQHF.

The rearrangement uses TRBV6-4 and TRBJ1-1; D call uncertain. V gave up 2 bases and J gave up 1 base, with 5 bases separating them. The germline V gene encodes CDR1 MRHNA and CDR2 SNTAGT. The length of the CDR3 is 13 residues. The CDR3 sequence: CASSDGENTEAFF. The DNA for the CDR3 is TGTGCCAGCAGTGACGGAGAGAACACTGAAGCTTTCTTT.

The chain carries TRBV25-1 and TRBJ2-3, with 7 bases lining up with TRBD2. The germline V gene has CDR1 MGHDK and CDR2 SYGVNS. The CDR3 covers 16 residues. V shed 2 bases, J shed 0 bases, and the junction held 5 bases outside the gene matches. The CDR3 region is CASSEPSGTSTDTQYF. CDR3 bases: TGTGCCAGCAGTGAACCGAGCGGGACTAGCACAGATACGCAGTATTTT.

The chain links TRBV15 to TRBJ1-2; 9 bases agree with TRBD1. J was trimmed by 8 bases and V by 5 bases; bases with no gene match: 12. The CDR3 totals 15 residues. Per germline, CDR1 LNHNV and CDR2 YYDKDF (reference sequence). In DNA form, the CDR3 reads TGTGCCACCAGCTCTCGAACAGGGGGCGCTTGGGGCTACACCTTC. Translation gives CATSSRTGGAWGYTF.

CDR3 coding DNA: TGTGCCAGCTCCCTCGGACAGAACACTGAAGCTTTCTTT. Translating it yields CASSLGQNTEAFF. The J gene is TRBJ1-1, the V gene TRBV18; the D gene is possibly TRBD1 (5 bases). CDR1 and CDR2 from the germline V gene are KGHSH and LQKENI. V shed 6 bases and J shed 1 base, with 9 bases lying between them. The CDR3 has 13 amino acids.

This sequence joins TRBV5-1 and TRBJ1-2; weak D call: TRBD1 (6 bases). The V end lost 2 bases, the J end lost 4 bases, and 9 bases lay between the germline ends. The CDR3 extends over 13 amino acids. Germline V CDR1 and CDR2: SGHRS, YFSETQ. CDR3 coding DNA: TGCGCCAGCAGCTTTGCAGGGGCCTATGGCTACACCTTC. Its protein is CASSFAGAYGYTF.

V is TRBV19 and J is TRBJ2-1; 10 bases are shared with TRBD2. Germline loops: CDR1 LNHDA, CDR2 SQIVND (reference sequence). After removal of 3 bases from V and 4 bases from J, the junction contained 6 bases not matched to a gene. The CDR3 loop spans 16 amino acids. The CDR3 region is CASSILRTSGYNEQFF. In DNA, the CDR3 is TGTGCCAGTAGTATCCTGAGGACTAGCGGTTACAATGAGCAGTTCTTC.

The J gene is TRBJ2-3, the V gene TRBV15; 8 nucleotides agree with TRBD2. The germline gives CDR1 LNHNV, CDR2 YYDKDF (reference sequence). The length of the CDR3 is 15 residues. V was clipped by 3 bases and J by 3 bases; unmatched bases: 5. The CDR3 loop is CATSRRERGTDTQYF. Here the CDR3 DNA reads TGTGCCACCAGCAGGAGGGAGCGGGGGACAGATACGCAGTATTTT.

J is TRBJ2-7 and V is TRBV6-1, with no clear D. CDR1 is MNHNS, CDR2 SASEGT, per germline. The length of the CDR3 is 13 residues. The V gene lost 2 bases and the J gene lost 4 bases, with 9 bases spanning the gap. The CDR3 region is CASSENGPYEQYF. The CDR3 region has the DNA TGTGCCAGCAGTGAAAATGGCCCGTACGAGCAGTACTTC.

This chain joins TRBV29-1 and TRBJ1-2; perhaps TRBD1 as D (6 bases). CDR1 and CDR2 from the germline V gene are SQVTM and ANQGSEA. V lost 2 bases, J lost 7 bases, and 11 bases lay in between. The CDR3 is 12 amino acids. Here the CDR3 DNA reads TGCAGCGTTGAACGGGGGGCAGGTGGCTACACCTTC. This codes for CSVERGAGGYTF.

V usage is TRBV19 and J usage is TRBJ2-7; 9 bases fit TRBD1. Trimming at V came to 3 bases and at J to 2 bases, leaving 14 bases not matched to a gene. Germline V gene data show CDR1 as LNHDA and CDR2 as SQIVND (reference sequence). This CDR3 comprises 18 residues. The CDR3 spells CASSISGTGQSKTYEQYF. CDR3 sequence (DNA): TGTGCCAGTAGTATTTCCGGGACAGGGCAATCTAAGACCTACGAGCAGTACTTC.